Detailed here is one T cell receptor (beta chain). PCR primers comprised 60 Vbeta and 13 Jbeta primers. Generated by immunoSEQ multiplex PCR, the TCRdb table keeps only in-frame clones and is missing some. The table includes 100,000 to 150,000 clones, 65% to 80% detected once. The data derive from a study of cytomegalovirus exposure and HLA in healthy donors. With 5 bases removed from V and 6 bases from J, the gap between germline ends came to 19 bases. Per the germline V gene, CDR1 is MNHNS and CDR2 is SASEGT. This CDR3 comprises 15 residues. The clonotype originates from a woman between 18 and 30 years old in good health and CMV-seronegative. Material: PBMCs. The chain employs TRBV6-1 and TRBJ1-2; TRBD1 is a possible D gene (5 bases). The CDR3: CASSPAIGGGDGYTF. CDR3 in DNA: TGTGCCAGCAGTCCCGCCATCGGGGGAGGTGATGGCTACACCTTC.